A selection of T cell receptor beta chains follows, all from one sample in a study of T cells in Graves' hyperthyroidism and ophthalmopathy. Each CDR3 protein is one row after TCRdb ran MiXCR on the multiplex PCR reads. This table holds under 300,000 distinct CDR3 sequences, approximately 14% found once. Sequencing was done on a sample of blood. All receptors come from a woman aged 45 to 65 with Graves' hyperthyroidism that later progressed to Graves' ophthalmopathy. The conserved cysteine and the conserved F or W are not part of the CDR3 here. Rows give clone size only sometimes, using once, few, many, or a class for an expanded clone.

TRBV2,TRBJ2-2,.,ASWDRGSPGELF
TRBV28,TRBJ1-2,many,ASSPGLLRGYT
TRBV5-6,TRBJ2-6,.,ASLRTSSGANVLT
TRBV11-1,TRBJ2-1,many,ASSEASGIEQF
TRBV30,TRBJ1-5,.,AWSPQVDQPQH
TRBV30,TRBJ1-6,many,AWTVLSNSPLH
TRBV18,TRBJ2-7,many,ASSPMRENEQY
TRBV5-1,TRBJ1-3,.,ASSLEGTGNTIY
TRBV2,TRBJ2-6,many,ASTSSPTVSGANVLT
TRBV6-5,TRBJ2-1,.,ASSYLASGDSYNEQF
TRBV5-1,TRBJ2-1,many,ASRAGANEQF
TRBV6-1,TRBJ1-2,many,ASSEYGYT
TRBV7-9,TRBJ1-2,few,ASSLSEAYGYT
TRBV2,TRBJ2-1,many,ASSVLSEAAISYNEQF
TRBV29-1,TRBJ2-2,many,SVTGTNTGELF
TRBV6-2/TRBV6-3,TRBJ2-5,many,ASRTPTNQETQY
TRBV18,TRBJ1-5,many,ASSRQQEDQPQH
TRBV5-1,TRBJ1-1,.,ASSGGGLMNTEAF
TRBV18,TRBJ1-2,many,ASSHPLPLEANYGYT
TRBV11-2,TRBJ1-6,many,ASSLGRGIRSNSPLH
TRBV20-1,TRBJ2-3,many,SAFRFTDTQY
TRBV2,TRBJ1-1,many,ASSPSRTVNTEAF
TRBV9,TRBJ2-5,many,ASTSGSQETQY
TRBV18,TRBJ1-3,.,ASSAATVSSGNTIY
TRBV10-3,TRBJ2-2,many,ATSPSGELF
TRBV5-4,TRBJ1-3,.,ASGLERIGNTIY
TRBV6-1,TRBJ2-7,many,ASSEQTGLEQY
TRBV3-1,TRBJ2-1,many,ASSQLMDEQF
TRBV7-9,TRBJ2-1,many,ASSFSEGNEQF
TRBV9,TRBJ2-2,.,ASSGPGTRGTGELF
TRBV3-1,TRBJ1-1,many,ASSLQGGGYTEAF
TRBV20-1,TRBJ2-3,many,SAPPAGGRADTQY
TRBV9,TRBJ2-7,many,ASSVEPGTPGTGMREQY
TRBV11-2,TRBJ2-5,many,ASSLTGGQETQY
TRBV7-9,TRBJ2-1,many,ASSFRNRIGNEQF
TRBV20-1,TRBJ2-2,few,SARDPAGGELF
TRBV5-1,TRBJ2-5,few,ASSLSGTDPRLLN
TRBV19,TRBJ1-2,.,ASLNPWASYGYT
TRBV5-1,TRBJ2-7,many,ASSLRDSYEQY
TRBV20-1,TRBJ2-7,many,SAPERESYEQY